This T cell receptor (beta chain) came from a study of human T cells and chemical hapten exposure. The wider study: Alopecia areata, totalis or universalis affected patients, mainly female. Study results and limitations: There were significantly more large CDR3 similarity clusters among expanded TCRs than among controls.

Germline V gene lookup returns CDR1 LGHNA and CDR2 YNFKEQ. CDR3 length equals 15 residues. The V gene lost 4 bases and the J gene lost 6 bases, with 16 bases spanning the gap. This clonotype was seen ten or more times. The target antigen is unknown. TCRdb re-derived calls from the RACE reads in MiXCR, one entry per CDR3 protein. The data hold more than 100,000 distinct CDR3 sequences, with approximately 13% observed a single time. As for time point: patch test 1, 2 weeks after DPC sensitization. The treatment was: therapeutic diphenylcyclopropenone sensitization with weekly scalp DPC. Prior to application of each patch test, blood was drawn. Before extraction, the whole blood was not fractionated, and total RNA was taken from it.

The input for sequencing was whole blood, taken in connection with sensitization to the hapten diphenylcyclopropenone (DPC). The chain carries TRBV4-2 and TRBJ2-1; D assignment may be TRBD1 or TRBD2 (7 bases each). The sequence derives from a man in his late teens or twenties with alopecia areata. Some clones in this sample may be carry-over from other donors' samples. The CDR3 DNA reads as TGTGCCAGCAGCCCTGTCCAGGGGGGGAGCAATGAGCAGTTCTTC. This codes for CASSPVQGGSNEQFF.